This entry describes one T cell receptor (beta chain). What it binds is not known. Per the germline V gene, CDR1 is SGHRS and CDR2 is YFSETQ. V lost 8 bases and J lost 1; bases outside the gene matches: 11. The CDR3 totals 16 residues. With 60 Vbeta and 13 Jbeta primers, the PCR was carried out. Here immunoSEQ multiplex PCR was the method, and the copy in TCRdb shows in-frame clones only, minus some. The profile covers around 100,000 clones, with around four fifths appearing a single time and approximately 4.4% taken by the ten largest. The data are from a study of cytomegalovirus exposure and HLA in healthy donors. Study-wide findings and caveats: TRBV6-2, TRBV6-3 and some other V segments were unresolvable in 87-base-pair reads. One variant, a missense change in DCLRE1C, was linked in a later analysis to TCR beta V- and J-gene trimming.

The sequenced sample consisted of PBMCs. The J gene is TRBJ2-1, the V gene TRBV5-1; TRBD2 matches 8 bases. The sequence was obtained from a male donor in good health and CMV-seropositive. The CDR3 nucleotides are TGCGCCAGTGTAATTATAGCGGGGCGATCCTACAATGAGCAGTTCTTC. Translating gives CASVIIAGRSYNEQFF.